This T cell receptor (beta chain) was captured in a study of early T cells in non-severe SARS-CoV-2 infection. As part of library construction, unique molecular identifiers were attached to individual cDNA molecules. One entry per CDR3 protein results from TCRdb running MiXCR on the 5' RACE reads. The table has over 80,000 distinct CDR3 sequences, 9.5% to 15% seen once; the top ten hold around 4.3%. Comments on this clonotype: The antigen is not known.

Notes on the study in general: Matching with VDJdb favored anti-spike CD8 responses (missing private and CD4 specificities).

Trimming pared 6 bases from V and 10 bases from J, leaving 13 bases between. This CDR3 comprises 13 residues. The sample consisted of whole blood, taken at baseline. This sequence was found in an adult who was a healthcare worker with PCR-confirmed SARS-CoV-2 infection or an uninfected control (not recorded which). V and J are TRBV12-3 or TRBV12-4 and TRBJ2-6; possible D gene TRBD1, 6 bases. The CDR3 DNA is TGTGCCAGCAGCCTGGACAGACCTAACGTCCTGACTTTC. Protein product: CASSLDRPNVLTF.